This TCR beta chain came from a study of CD8+ T cells in alopecia areata. The CDR3 loop spans 16 amino acids. J was trimmed by 4 bases and V by 0 bases; bases with no gene match: 4. Germline CDR1 and CDR2: MNHEY and SMNVEV (reference sequence). Reverse transcription of extracted RNA yielded cDNA, which provided the sequencing template. Data came from immunoSEQ multiplex PCR; TCRdb stores just in-frame clones and leaves some out. Here the sample spans 150,000 or so clones, about 70% being singletons. This clonotype originated in a human donor with alopecia areata. The chain carries TRBV27 and TRBJ2-2, with 8 bases aligning to TRBD1. Source: CD8+ T cells sorted from blood, taken at week 0. CDR3 bases: TGTGCCAGCAGTTTATCGCAGGACAGGGCCACCGGGGAGCTGTTTTTT. Amino acids: CASSLSQDRATGELFF.